Presented here are 5 T cell receptor beta chains from one specimen sequenced in a study of cytomegalovirus exposure and HLA in healthy donors. PCR was performed using 60 Vbeta and 13 Jbeta primers. Using immunoSEQ multiplex PCR, the repertoire was profiled, and TCRdb retains in-frame clones only, with some absent. The sample holds around 200,000 clones, 82% seen once. Sequenced sample: PBMCs. These receptors came from a woman aged 18-29 years in good health and CMV-seronegative.

This clone was observed once. The rearrangement uses TRBV6-5 and TRBJ1-5; TRBD1 might be the D (5 bases). With 5 bases removed from V and 11 bases from J, the gap between germline ends came to 13 bases. CDR1 is MNHEY, CDR2 SVGAGI, per germline. CDR3 length equals 12 residues. CDR3 in amino acids: CASSGVGEAQHF. CDR3 bases: TGTGCCAGCAGTGGCGTGGGGGAGGCCCAGCATTTT.

This clone is a singleton in its sample. The CDR3 DNA reads as TGTGCCAGCAGTGTTAGTCGACAAATCGGCACTGAAGCTTTCTTT. Amino acid sequence: CASSVSRQIGTEAFF. The V call is TRBV27, the J call TRBJ1-1; D gene uncertain. This CDR3 has 15 amino acids. Trimming took 5 bases from V and 4 from J, leaving 17 bases between them. From germline, CDR1 is MNHEY and CDR2 SMNVEV (reference sequence).

This chain connects TRBV14 to TRBJ2-7; maybe TRBD2 (10 bases). Germline CDR1 is SGHDN and CDR2 is FVKESK. Trimming removed 5 bases from V and 6 bases from J, with 17 bases in between. CDR3 length equals 14 residues. The CDR3 nucleotides are TGTGCCAGCAGCGGACTAGCGGACAGGGGCGAGCAGTACTTC. Translating gives CASSGLADRGEQYF. Combining the CDR3 with reference TRBV14 and TRBJ2-7 gives the whole variable domain EAGVTQFPSHSVIEKGQTVTLRCDPISGHDNLYWYRRVMGKEIKFLLHFVKESKQDESGMPNNRFLAERTGGTYSTLKVQPAELEDSGVYFCASSGLADRGEQYFGPGTRLTVT.

The count of this clone is one. The rearrangement uses TRBV19 and TRBJ1-1; a weak D match, TRBD1 (5 bases). The V gene's germline CDR1 is LNHDA and CDR2 SQIVND (reference sequence). The CDR3 loop spans 14 amino acids. V lost 3 bases, J lost 4 bases, and 12 bases lay in between. The CDR3 nucleotides are TGTGCCAGTAGTATTAGGGGAGGAATCACTGAAGCTTTCTTT. Translated: CASSIRGGITEAFF.

The rearrangement uses TRBV6-6 and TRBJ1-2; D gene ambiguous. This CDR3 is 16 amino acids long. The V gene's germline CDR1 is MNHNY and CDR2 SVGAGI (reference sequence). V lost 8 bases and J lost 1, with 20 bases in between. Written as DNA, the CDR3 is TGTGCCAGCTCTCAAACGCGGGGAGAAAATAACTATGGCTACACCTTC. Amino acids: CASSQTRGENNYGYTF.